This note documents a single T cell receptor (beta chain) sequence. Its antigen specificity is not known. No base quality information exists; no much larger clone differs at one position. The sample belongs to a study of cytomegalovirus exposure and HLA in healthy donors (dated by TCRdb to about 2017). Describing the broader study: An earlier analysis of several hundred of the donors reported 276 Gb of sequence data and 117 million unique TCR beta sequences obtained from roughly 170 million T cells. About 300 gigabases of sequencing data and tens of millions of unique TCR sequences were included in an early release covering around 650 HLA-typed donors. The genetic ancestry cluster associated with self-reported Caucasian donors included roughly 84% of the approximately 400 genotyped donors. The study was designed to test whether signatures of past pathogen exposure could be identified by cataloging public T cell receptors. The T cell repertoires of several hundred subjects were profiled by immunosequencing and related to cytomegalovirus serostatus. Along with the 666-subject first cohort, a separate validation cohort of about 110 different subjects was used. To predict cytomegalovirus infection status, the study brought together high-throughput TCR immunosequencing, statistical association of individual TCRs with disease status, and machine learning. In a later analysis, previously published TCR beta repertoires from 550 to 750 donors were re-analyzed and high-resolution HLA genotyping was added so that TCR occurrence patterns could be studied. Rather than using new phenotypic data, the later analysis identified candidate immune exposures from TCR beta sequences and from how often those sequences occurred across donors. An earlier analysis of 587 of the donors applied high-throughput TCR beta sequencing to assess whether each TCR beta V gene segment acted as functional or pseudogenic. Donor age, sex, ethnicity and CMV serostatus were compiled together with the repertoire data. A later genetic analysis took genome-wide SNP genotypes for about 55% of the 666 donors and used that subset as a discovery cohort. Every discovery cohort repertoire had been produced on one sequencing platform. HLA typing included class I and class II loci at four-digit resolution. The number of donors typed differed by locus, with roughly 620-630 for A, B, C, DRB1 and DQB1, approximately 500 for DQA1, 606 for DPA1, and around 430 for DPB1. Roughly 5 DR-DQ haplotypes were handled as single units for association and clustering, since linkage in the cohort was strong. Across under 500 genotyped donors of the cohort, an average of approximately 240,000 unique TCR beta nucleotide sequences per donor were sequenced, and around 19% of those sequences were non-productive.

The cohort consisted of some 730 healthy bone marrow donors. At the time of sampling, every cohort member was nominally healthy, though immune exposures that went unrecorded were likely present. The donor tested CMV seronegative and was one of the 352 seronegative cohort members. A peripheral blood sample was collected from each donor, and TCR beta sequencing was performed on peripheral blood mononuclear cells. The Qiagen DNeasy Blood Extraction Kit was used to extract genomic DNA from the blood cell samples. As encoded in the germline V gene, CDR1 is SQVTM while CDR2 is ANQGSEA. The CDR3 holds 14 amino acids from the cysteine to the phenylalanine. Just the 42-base CDR3 DNA is kept, in frame starting at base 1. Germline trimming amounts to 3 bases on V and 10 bases on J, with 10 as the count of junction bases outside the gene matches. Libraries were built with the immunoSEQ multiplex PCR assay. For the multiplex PCR, a mixture combining 60 forward primers for TCR Vbeta segments and 13 reverse primers for TCR Jbeta segments was used. The CDR3 region of rearranged TCR beta genes was amplified from genomic DNA with a multiplex PCR assay. The Illumina HiSeq System was used to sequence the amplified TCR beta libraries as 87-base-pair reads. The original methods were these. A later analysis counted some 80 million unique TCR beta chains across the 550 to 700 repertoires, and about 10 million of these chains were shared by at least two donors. Raw reads were error-corrected and collapsed into unique sequences by a nearest-neighbor algorithm in which closely related sequences were merged to remove PCR and sequencing errors. V, D and J gene segments were assigned by aligning CDR3 sequences to IMGT reference sequences. For a sequence to be retained, at least a six-nucleotide match to both a V gene segment and a J gene segment was required. A rearrangement counted as productive if the CDR3 had no stop codons and remained in frame with V and J, and every other rearrangement counted as non-productive. CDR3 was defined according to IMGT convention as the region running from the second conserved V-encoded cysteine to the conserved J-encoded phenylalanine. The earlier analysis of 587 of the donors excluded any sequence lacking an unambiguous match to a single V gene segment. In an earlier analysis of several hundred of the donors, V segments were called functional above 56.7% productive rearrangements and were called segregating when the between-donor standard deviation exceeded 5%. To diagnose cytomegalovirus status from the catalog of TCR beta chain sequences, a statistical classification framework was built. In a later analysis, V and J genes were assigned by comparing TCR nucleotide sequences against IMGT/GENE-DB human TR gene sequences. Using the TCRdist pipeline, a later analysis assigned CDR3 sequences along with most-parsimonious VDJ recombination scenarios. In a later analysis, each TCR beta chain was defined by its CDR3 amino acid sequence together with its V-gene family, and reads without a unique V-gene family were excluded. To address suspected cross-contamination and a sequencing artifact, a later analysis removed roughly 580 highly shared, low-generation-probability nucleotide sequences. In a later analysis, a clonal expansion index for each public chain was calculated from normalized within-repertoire ranks of inferred template counts. A later analysis computed generation probabilities with a VDJ recombination model fitted to out-of-frame rearrangements, and checked the results against IGoR. Hypergeometric tests were used in a later analysis to score TCR-TCR, TCR-HLA and TCR-CMV co-occurrence, with a repertoire-size bias correction applied to the TCR pairs. In a later analysis, false discovery rates were estimated by permuting HLA or CMV assignments 20 times. In a later analysis, co-occurring TCRs were grouped using DBSCAN, and TCRdist sequence similarity was added for clustering within HLA-allele-positive subsets. Repertoires with fewer than 30,000 or more than 120,000 public chains were left out of co-occurrence clustering, as were a few repertoires with anomalous nucleotide sharing. TCRdb carries this immuneACCESS record with in-frame sequences only. Its versions omit some clonotypes, under half of them owing to an unresolved V gene in the studies checked, with the rest unexplained. The V and J calls and clone size come from that table; D and trimming were worked out from the DNA. Across this sample there are approximately 110,000 clones, with about 76% seen only once. Around 2.1% of the sample is in the top ten clones.

Overall study outcomes, separate from this receptor: In this cohort, only TCR beta chains were sequenced, and detectable features were limited by the absence of alpha or paired-chain data. For the cohort, immune exposure information was limited to CMV serostatus. Several of the top co-occurrence clusters appeared to be linked to parvovirus B19, influenza, CMV and Epstein-Barr virus, according to a later analysis. Compared with the 666-donor mean, donors in an Asian-associated ancestry cluster had fewer N-insertions in productive TCRs, according to a later genetic analysis. Sequencing depth was assumed to be roughly uniform across donors in the presence/absence analyses, though that assumption may not hold. Most TCR sequences were observed very rarely across donors, whereas some public TCRs were present in many individuals. Some IMGT-functional V segments, including TRBV6-2 and TRBV6-3, could not be told apart with the 87-base-pair reads, so those segments were excluded. A group of highly shared sequence variants was considered likely to be a technical artifact of the sequencing pipeline. Correlated functional status among segregating V segments might be attributable to linkage disequilibrium, but an unknown experimental factor could not be ruled out. In the study, around 150 TCR beta chains were listed as associated with cytomegalovirus. When HLA alleles, especially DR and DQ, strongly co-occurred, TCR associations were difficult to assign to individual alleles. According to a later analysis, most CMV-associated TCR beta chains appeared to be HLA-restricted, and the HLA associations seemed to be driven largely by CMV exposure. In a later analysis, TCR association rates were found to vary across HLA loci, with the most associated TCRs seen for DRB1 alleles and the fewest for HLA-C alleles. The classifier was reported to diagnose cytomegalovirus status with high specificity and sensitivity in both the original cohort and the validation cohort. A further reported finding was that TCR beta sequences accurately predicted the HLA-A and HLA-B alleles for most subjects in the first cohort. Roughly 17 rarely observed V segments, including chromosome 9 orphons, were excluded from the earlier analysis of approximately 500 of the donors because counts were too low. A few of the identified cytomegalovirus-associated TCR beta chains were confirmed in vitro to be specific for cytomegalovirus antigens. A later analysis found that HLA-associated TCR beta chains were more clonally expanded and had lower generation probabilities than equally common non-associated chains. The authors suggested that the approach could potentially be extended to other disease states and immunological phenotypes. A later genetic analysis associated a missense DCLRE1C variant with V-gene and J-gene trimming of TCR beta chains, and an independent cohort replicated the association. An earlier analysis of 587 of the donors showed that most TCR beta V segments appeared in productive rearrangements either about 87% or about 30% of the time, which broadly matched IMGT annotations. Because HLA typing was unavailable for some donors at each locus, only the typed subset was used in association tests. Specific HLA alleles were associated with over 15,000 TCR beta sequences at a false discovery rate of 0.05 in a later analysis.

The TCR sequence derives from a woman in her twenties or thirties in good health and CMV-seronegative. The sample was PBMCs. The chain is assembled from TRBV29-1 and TRBJ2-1, with 9 bases matching TRBD2. The sequenced DNA is TGCAGCGTTGAGCGAGCGGGAGGCTCGGGGGAGCAGTTCTTC. Its coded protein is CSVERAGGSGEQFF.